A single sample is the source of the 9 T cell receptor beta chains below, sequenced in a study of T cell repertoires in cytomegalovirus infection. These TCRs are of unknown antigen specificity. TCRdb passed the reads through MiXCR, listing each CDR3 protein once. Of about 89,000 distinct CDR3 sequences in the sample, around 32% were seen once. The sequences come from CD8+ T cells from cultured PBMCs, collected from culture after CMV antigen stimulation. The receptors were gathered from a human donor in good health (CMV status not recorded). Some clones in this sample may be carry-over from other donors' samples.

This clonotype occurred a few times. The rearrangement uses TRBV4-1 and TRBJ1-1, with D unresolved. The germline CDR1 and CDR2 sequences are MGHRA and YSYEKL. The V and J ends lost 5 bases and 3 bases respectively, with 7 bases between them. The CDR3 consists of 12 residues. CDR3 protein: CASSVRDTEAFF. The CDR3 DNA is TGCGCCAGCAGCGTCCGGGACACTGAAGCTTTCTTT.

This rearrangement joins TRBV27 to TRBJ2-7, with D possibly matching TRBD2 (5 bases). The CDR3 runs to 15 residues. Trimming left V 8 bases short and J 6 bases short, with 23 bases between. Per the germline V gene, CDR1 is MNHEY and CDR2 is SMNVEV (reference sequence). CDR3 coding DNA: TGTGCCAGCTTAAGCGGCAACAGTTTCTCCGGCGAGCAGTACTTC. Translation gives CASLSGNSFSGEQYF.

CDR3 DNA: TGCAGTGCGCCCACAGGGGGCCCTGGCTACACCTTC. Translated: CSAPTGGPGYTF. This rearrangement joins TRBV20-1 to TRBJ1-2; 9 bases are a match to TRBD1. V was pared by 6 bases and J by 7 bases, with 6 bases of the junction left unmatched. CDR1 and CDR2 from the germline V gene are DFQATT and SNEGSKA (reference sequence). CDR3 length: 12 amino acids.

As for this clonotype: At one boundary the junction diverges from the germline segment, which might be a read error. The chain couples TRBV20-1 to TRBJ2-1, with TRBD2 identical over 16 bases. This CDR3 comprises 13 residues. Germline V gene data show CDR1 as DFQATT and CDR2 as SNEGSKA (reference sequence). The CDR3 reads CSATGTSGGAGIF. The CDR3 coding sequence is TGCAGTGCCACCGGGACTAGCGGGGGGGCTGGGATCTTC.

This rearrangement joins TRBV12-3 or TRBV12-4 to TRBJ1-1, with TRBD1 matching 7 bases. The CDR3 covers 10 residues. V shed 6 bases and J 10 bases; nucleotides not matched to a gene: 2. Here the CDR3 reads CASRGQRAFF. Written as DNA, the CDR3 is TGTGCCAGCAGGGGACAGCGAGCTTTCTTT.

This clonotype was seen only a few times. CDR3 loop: CASSASGVSNQPQHF. CDR3 nucleotides: TGTGCCAGCAGTGCGTCAGGGGTGAGCAATCAGCCCCAGCATTTT. The chain carries TRBV2 and TRBJ1-5; possibly TRBD1 for D (6 bases). CDR3 length: 15 residues. Per the germline V gene, CDR1 is SNHLY and CDR2 is FYNNEI. With 4 bases removed from V and 1 base from J, the gap between germline ends came to 11 bases.

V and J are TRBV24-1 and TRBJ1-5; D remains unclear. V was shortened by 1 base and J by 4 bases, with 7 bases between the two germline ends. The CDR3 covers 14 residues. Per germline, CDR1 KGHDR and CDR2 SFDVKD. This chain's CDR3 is CATSDFTANQPQHF. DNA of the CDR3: TGTGCCACCAGTGATTTTACAGCGAATCAGCCCCAGCATTTT.

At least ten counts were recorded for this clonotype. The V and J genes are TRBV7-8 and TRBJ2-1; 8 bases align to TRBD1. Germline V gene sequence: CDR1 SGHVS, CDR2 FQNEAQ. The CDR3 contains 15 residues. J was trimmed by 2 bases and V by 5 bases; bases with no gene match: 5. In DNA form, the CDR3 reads TGTGCCAGCAGCGTAGGGACAGGCGCCTACAATGAGCAGTTCTTC. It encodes CASSVGTGAYNEQFF. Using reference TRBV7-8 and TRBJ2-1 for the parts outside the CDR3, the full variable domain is GAGVSQSPRYKVAKRGQDVALRCDPISGHVSLFWYQQALGQGPEFLTYFQNEAQLDKSGLPSDRFFAERPEGSVSTLKIQRTQQEDSAVYLCASSVGTGAYNEQFFGPGTRLTVL.

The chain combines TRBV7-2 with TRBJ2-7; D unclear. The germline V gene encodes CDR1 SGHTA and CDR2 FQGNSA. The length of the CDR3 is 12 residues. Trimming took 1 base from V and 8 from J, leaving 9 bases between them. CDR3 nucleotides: TGTGCCAGCAGCTTAGGATTCCCCCAGCAGTACTTC. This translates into CASSLGFPQQYF. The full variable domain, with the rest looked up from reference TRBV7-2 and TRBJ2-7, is GAGVSQSPSNKVTEKGKDVELRCDPISGHTALYWYRQSLGQGLEFLIYFQGNSAPDKSGLPSDRFSAERTGGSVSTLTIQRTQQEDSAVYLCASSLGFPQQYFGPGTRLTVT.